Below, 30 T cell receptor beta chains from the same sample are listed, as sequenced in a study of T cells after yellow fever vaccination. TCRdb analysed the 5' RACE reads with MiXCR anew, one entry per CDR3 protein. The repertoire holds about 330,000 distinct CDR3 sequences, with around 8.1% as singletons. The specimen comprised PBMCs, sampled 35 to 50 days after the first yellow fever vaccination. Receptor source: a man between 18 and 35 years old who received the YFV17D yellow fever vaccine.

This clonotype came up a few times. This rearrangement joins TRBV28 to TRBJ2-5; possibly TRBD2 for D (5 bases). V dropped 8 bases and J dropped 2 bases, with 12 bases sitting between them. The CDR3 is 13 residues long. Germline V gene data show CDR1 as MDHEN and CDR2 as SYDVKM. CDR3 nucleotides: TGTGCCAGCGTCGGACTGCCTCAAGAGACCCAGTACTTC. The encoded protein is CASVGLPQETQYF.

The rearrangement links TRBV19 to TRBJ2-2; D possibly uses TRBD1 or TRBD2 (5 bases each). Germline assignment: CDR1 LNHDA and CDR2 SQIVND (reference sequence). Trimming took off 4 bases at V and 3 bases at J, with 12 bases between the two ends. The CDR3 is made up of 15 amino acids. The CDR3 is CASSRGVQDTGELFF. Here the CDR3 DNA reads TGTGCCAGTAGTAGAGGGGTTCAGGACACCGGGGAGCTGTTTTTT.

The chain couples TRBV20-1 to TRBJ2-1; the D call may be TRBD1 or TRBD2 (5 bases each). CDR1 is DFQATT and CDR2 is SNEGSKA in the germline V gene (reference sequence). The ends were cut back, 6 bases at V and 3 bases at J, with 12 bases in the middle. CDR3 length equals 13 residues. CDR3 residues: CSAAGTLYNEQFF. The CDR3 DNA follows: TGCAGTGCCGCAGGGACCCTCTACAATGAGCAGTTCTTC.

CDR3 loop: CASSYSPEGEREQFF. CDR3 bases: TGTGCCAGCAGTTACTCCCCGGAGGGTGAGCGTGAGCAGTTCTTC. This chain links TRBV6-2 or TRBV6-3 with TRBJ2-1, with D possibly being TRBD2 (6 bases). This CDR3 contains 15 residues. Germline-derived CDR1 and CDR2 are MNHEY and SVGEGT. The V gene lost 0 bases and the J gene lost 9 bases, with 15 bases spanning the gap.

V gene TRBV10-3 combines with J gene TRBJ2-7; D gene uncertain. The length of the CDR3 is 14 residues. Germline CDR1 and CDR2: ENHRY and SYGVKD. Trimming removed 7 bases at V and 2 bases at J, with 15 bases between. CDR3 residues: CAINRTNTTYEQYF. CDR3 bases: TGTGCCATCAACCGAACTAACACCACCTACGAGCAGTACTTC.

V is TRBV7-8 and J is TRBJ1-5, with D tentatively TRBD1 (6 bases). V lost 2 bases and J 5 bases, leaving 16 bases between the germline ends. CDR3 length equals 16 residues. CDR1 SGHVS and CDR2 FQNEAQ come from the germline V gene. This CDR3 reads CASSLLGRGYDQPQHF. The DNA of the CDR3 is TGTGCCAGCAGCTTATTGGGCAGGGGCTATGATCAGCCCCAGCATTTT.

The sample holds many counts of this clonotype. The V call is TRBV27, the J call TRBJ2-7, with 7 positions matching TRBD2. Germline CDR1 is MNHEY and CDR2 is SMNVEV (reference sequence). The CDR3 is made up of 14 amino acids. V lost 3 bases, J lost 1 base, and 3 bases stayed unmatched. The CDR3 DNA reads TGTGCCAGCAGTTTCTTAGCGGGTTCCTACGAGCAGTACTTC. Translating it yields CASSFLAGSYEQYF.

This clonotype was detected a few times. This chain joins TRBV7-9 and TRBJ2-5; TRBD2 matches 10 bases. Germline loops: CDR1 SEHNR, CDR2 FQNEAQ (reference sequence). The CDR3 contains 14 residues. The V segment lost 5 bases and the J segment 2 bases; nucleotides outside the gene matches: 2. This chain's CDR3 is CASSGAGGQETQYF. Written as DNA, the CDR3 is TGTGCCAGCAGCGGAGCGGGGGGGCAAGAGACCCAGTACTTC. Full variable domain (missing parts from reference TRBV7-9 and TRBJ2-5): DTGVSQNPRHKITKRGQNVTFRCDPISEHNRLYWYRQTLGQGPEFLTYFQNEAQLEKSRLLSDRFSAERPKGSFSTLEIQRTEQGDSAMYLCASSGAGGQETQYFGPGTRLLVL.

The sample holds a few counts of this clonotype. CDR3 bases: TGCAGTGCTAGACCAGAGATAAACCCCCTCGGTCGTAGCGGGATTTACACAGATACGCAGTATTTT. Protein product: CSARPEINPLGRSGIYTDTQYF. The rearrangement joins TRBV20-1 to TRBJ2-3, with 8 bases identical to TRBD2. This CDR3 is built from 22 residues. Germline V gene sequence: CDR1 DFQATT, CDR2 SNEGSKA (reference sequence). V shed 2 bases and J 2 bases; nucleotides not matched to a gene: 27.

The rearrangement uses TRBV6-5 and TRBJ1-5; maybe TRBD1 (6 bases). Germline V CDR1 and CDR2: MNHEY, SVGAGI. V dropped 4 bases and J dropped 7 bases, with 23 bases sitting between them. The CDR3 totals 17 residues. Here the CDR3 reads CASSSRRTARIPQPQHF. Here the CDR3 DNA reads TGTGCCAGCAGTTCCCGGCGGACAGCCCGAATTCCCCAGCCCCAGCATTTT.

V gene TRBV19 combines with J gene TRBJ2-3, with TRBD2 matching over 9 bases. The CDR3 is 16 residues long. The V gene's germline CDR1 is LNHDA and CDR2 SQIVND (reference sequence). The ends lost 1 base at V and 3 bases at J; junction bases unmatched: 5. As DNA, the CDR3 is TGTGCCAGTAGTATAGGACTAGCGGCCTCAACAGATACGCAGTATTTT. Translated: CASSIGLAASTDTQYF.

V and J are TRBV19 and TRBJ1-6; no reliable D call. Germline assignment: CDR1 LNHDA and CDR2 SQIVND (reference sequence). V lost 7 bases and J 10 bases, leaving 17 bases between the germline ends. The CDR3 runs 14 residues. The CDR3 loop reads CASKGGLGRSPLHF. In DNA form, the CDR3 reads TGTGCCAGTAAAGGAGGGCTGGGAAGGTCACCCCTCCACTTT.

This clonotype has ten or more counts. This rearrangement joins TRBV9 to TRBJ2-4; the D gene is possibly TRBD1 (6 bases). CDR1 is SGDLS, CDR2 YYNGEE, per germline. This CDR3 has 13 residues. V was cut by 0 bases and J by 5 bases, with 6 bases left in between. The CDR3 loop reads CASSVAGENIQYF. DNA for the CDR3: TGTGCCAGCAGCGTAGCAGGGGAAAACATTCAGTACTTC.

The chain employs TRBV28 and TRBJ2-5; 7 nucleotides agree with TRBD1. Germline lookup yields CDR1 MDHEN and CDR2 SYDVKM. J was trimmed by 6 bases and V by 2 bases; bases with no gene match: 9. The length of the CDR3 is 15 residues. CDR3 region: CASSLRGRLVKTQYF. The CDR3 DNA is TGTGCCAGCAGTTTAAGGGGGCGGTTGGTGAAGACCCAGTACTTC.

In its sample, this clonotype was seen a few times. The CDR3 coding sequence is TGTGCCAGCAGTTCCCCGACAGGAACACGCACAGATACGCAGTATTTT. Translation: CASSSPTGTRTDTQYF. This chain connects TRBV6-2 or TRBV6-3 to TRBJ2-3; possible D gene TRBD1, 6 bases. CDR3 length: 16 amino acids. The germline V gene has CDR1 MNHEY and CDR2 SVGEGT. Trimming stripped 4 bases from V and 1 base from J, with 15 bases between.

Only a few counts were recorded for this clonotype. The genes are TRBV13 and TRBJ1-2, with D possibly TRBD1 on 6 matching bases. CDR1 and CDR2 from the germline V gene are PRHDT and FYEKMQ (reference sequence). V lost 5 bases to trimming and J lost 4 bases, with 14 bases between them. This CDR3 is 14 amino acids long. CDR3 nucleotides: TGTGCCAGCAGCGCCGGACAGTCGACCTATGGCTACACCTTC. Translation: CASSAGQSTYGYTF.

This clonotype was seen more than once but under ten times. The chain is built from TRBV6-2 or TRBV6-3 and TRBJ2-3; weak D call: TRBD1 (6 bases). The V and J ends lost 6 bases and 4 bases respectively, with 14 bases between them. Germline V gives CDR1 MNHEY, CDR2 SVGEGT. There are 14 residues in the CDR3. As DNA, the CDR3 is TGTGCCAGCAGCAGCCTGGACAGCGCAGATACGCAGTATTTT. Translating it yields CASSSLDSADTQYF.

This clonotype was counted a few times. The chain employs TRBV12-3 or TRBV12-4 and TRBJ1-2; D remains unclear. The CDR3 is 11 residues long. The V end lost 4 bases, the J end lost 8 bases, and 8 bases lay between the germline ends. CDR3 in DNA: TGTGCCAGCAGTTCCCGCTCCGGCTACACCTTC. It is translated as CASSSRSGYTF.

This clonotype was detected a few times. The rearrangement joins TRBV5-1 to TRBJ1-1; D unclear. This CDR3 is built from 13 residues. The V gene's germline CDR1 is SGHRS and CDR2 YFSETQ. Deletions cut 4 bases from V and 3 bases from J, with 10 bases between. For the CDR3, the DNA is TGCGCCAGCAGCGAGCCCCAGGACACTGAAGCTTTCTTT. The encoded protein is CASSEPQDTEAFF.

This clonotype was observed a few times. The CDR3 bases are TGTGCCAGCACAACTGGGGCCAACGTCCTGACTTTC. This gives the protein CASTTGANVLTF. The chain employs TRBV2 and TRBJ2-6, with D uncertain. The CDR3 is 12 amino acids. Looked up from germline, CDR1 is SNHLY and CDR2 is FYNNEI. Trimming took 7 bases from V and 2 from J, leaving 3 bases between them. The entire variable domain, with the rest obtained from reference TRBV2 and TRBJ2-6, is as follows: EPEVTQTPSHQVTQMGQEVILRCVPISNHLYFYWYRQILGQKVEFLVSFYNNEISEKSEIFDDQFSVERPDGSNFTLKIRSTKLEDSAMYFCASTTGANVLTFGAGSRLTVL.

The gene calls are TRBV28 and TRBJ1-5; D gene unclear. V dropped 3 bases and J dropped 7 bases, with 10 bases sitting between them. The CDR3 is made up of 13 amino acids. Germline V gene data show CDR1 as MDHEN and CDR2 as SYDVKM. Here the CDR3 reads CASSFVNQQPQHF. CDR3 nucleotide sequence: TGTGCCAGCAGTTTTGTGAATCAACAGCCCCAGCATTTT.

The rearrangement uses TRBV9 and TRBJ2-5; the D is unclear. This CDR3 is built from 13 residues. V lost 1 base to trimming and J lost 3 bases, with 7 bases between them. In germline, CDR1 is SGDLS, CDR2 YYNGEE. DNA of the CDR3: TGTGCCAGCAGCGTAAACCCAGAAGAGACCCAGTACTTC. Its translation is CASSVNPEETQYF. Drawing the rest from reference TRBV9 and TRBJ2-5, the complete variable domain is DSGVTQTPKHLITATGQRVTLRCSPRSGDLSVYWYQQSLDQGLQFLIQYYNGEERAKGNILERFSAQQFPDLHSELNLSSLELGDSALYFCASSVNPEETQYFGPGTRLLVL.

Here the CDR3 reads CASSLATGNGYTF. Written as DNA, the CDR3 is TGTGCCAGCAGCTTAGCAACAGGGAATGGCTACACCTTC. The V call is TRBV7-2, the J call TRBJ1-2, with D maybe TRBD1 (6 bases). The germline gives CDR1 SGHTA, CDR2 FQGNSA. V lost 0 bases, J lost 6 bases, and 8 bases lay in between. The CDR3 covers 13 residues.

The V and J genes are TRBV12-3 or TRBV12-4 and TRBJ2-2; no clear D. V shed 2 bases and J shed 4 bases, with 11 bases lying between them. This CDR3 has 15 residues. CDR3: CASSLYLGVTGELFF. The CDR3 nucleotides are TGTGCCAGCAGTTTATATCTCGGAGTCACCGGGGAGCTGTTTTTT.

This clonotype was recorded a few times. The V and J genes are TRBV7-2 and TRBJ2-7, with 9 bases lining up with TRBD2. Unmatched junction bases numbered 3, after V lost 2 bases and J lost 1 base. Per the germline V gene, CDR1 is SGHTA and CDR2 is FQGNSA. The CDR3 has 15 amino acids. The CDR3 spells CASSLRGGASYEQYF. CDR3 DNA: TGTGCCAGCAGCTTACGCGGGGGGGCATCCTACGAGCAGTACTTC.

This clonotype has more than one count but fewer than ten. This chain links TRBV7-2 with TRBJ1-1; D is unresolved. Trimming stripped 4 bases from V and 1 base from J, with 7 bases between. This CDR3 region has 13 residues. Germline CDR1 is SGHTA and CDR2 is FQGNSA. The CDR3 DNA reads as TGTGCCAGCAGCTCACAGTCGAACACTGAAGCTTTCTTT. It translates to CASSSQSNTEAFF.

The table lists this clonotype with a few counts. At one end, the junction sequence differs from germline, possibly due to a read error. This chain links TRBV3-1 with TRBJ2-1, with TRBD1 as a possible D gene (5 bases). Germline V lookup: CDR1 LGHDT, CDR2 YNNKEL (reference sequence). The CDR3 runs 15 residues. CDR3 protein: CATSQVQVSYNEQFF. The CDR3 DNA sequence: TGTGCCACCAGCCAAGTACAGGTGTCCTACAATGAGCAGTTCTTC.

The V call is TRBV4-1, the J call TRBJ2-3, with 10 bases lining up with TRBD2. Germline trimming cut 4 bases from V and 4 bases from J; bases unmatched to any gene: 5. CDR1 and CDR2 (germline): MGHRA, YSYEKL. The CDR3 contains 15 residues. CDR3: CASSLLAGVADTQYF. In nucleotides, the CDR3 is TGCGCCAGCAGCCTGCTAGCGGGGGTCGCAGATACGCAGTATTTT.

This clonotype has a handful of counts. The rearrangement joins TRBV4-3 to TRBJ2-7, with 7 bases aligning to TRBD1. The CDR3 has 15 amino acids. Germline trimming cut 3 bases from V and 2 bases from J; bases unmatched to any gene: 7. From germline, CDR1 is LGHNA and CDR2 YSLEER. The CDR3 sequence: CASSQWTGRTYEQYF. Written as DNA, the CDR3 is TGCGCCAGCAGCCAGTGGACAGGTCGAACCTACGAGCAGTACTTC.

This clonotype turned up a few times. The V call is TRBV7-9, the J call TRBJ2-1; 12 bases are a match to TRBD2. Germline V gene sequence: CDR1 SEHNR, CDR2 FQNEAQ (reference sequence). The CDR3 loop spans 17 amino acids. V shed 5 bases, J shed 8 bases, and the junction held 13 bases outside the gene matches. The chain's CDR3 is CASSPRLAGAESDEQFF. CDR3 DNA: TGTGCCAGCAGCCCTCGACTAGCGGGGGCGGAGAGCGATGAGCAGTTCTTC.